The 26 T cell receptor beta chains below come from one sample, sequenced in a study of OX40 agonist ivuxolimab in advanced cancers. Repertoires were generated with immunoSEQ multiplex PCR, while TCRdb's copy carries only in-frame clones and drops some. The table includes around 58,000 clones, approximately 83% detected once. The sample consisted of CD4+ or CD8+ T cells sorted from blood, taken in a trial of the OX40 agonist ivuxolimab. Source of these receptors: an adult with an advanced solid tumor such as melanoma, head and neck, liver or kidney cancer.

The chain is built from TRBV7-3 and TRBJ1-5; D is possibly TRBD1 (6 bases). V lost 5 bases and J 0 bases, leaving 26 bases between the germline ends. Germline V gene sequence: CDR1 SGHTA, CDR2 FQGTGA. The CDR3 spans 20 residues. The CDR3 region has the DNA TGTGCCAGCAGCCTACAAAGACCGACGGACAGACTGGATAGCAATCAGCCCCAGCATTTT. Encoded protein: CASSLQRPTDRLDSNQPQHF.

This chain connects TRBV14 to TRBJ1-2; no reliable D call. CDR3 length: 16 amino acids. V gave up 0 bases and J gave up 3 bases, with 14 bases separating them. Germline V gene sequence: CDR1 SGHDN, CDR2 FVKESK. CDR3 coding DNA: TGTGCCAGCAGCCAAGATAGGTTCCCTTACGACTATGGCTACACCTTC. Translation gives CASSQDRFPYDYGYTF.

This chain uses TRBV7-3 with TRBJ2-7; D is perhaps TRBD2 (6 bases). Per germline, CDR1 SGHTA and CDR2 FQGTGA. CDR3 length: 14 amino acids. V lost 0 bases, J lost 5 bases, and 11 bases lay in between. CDR3 residues: CASSLTGGSDEQYF. DNA for the CDR3: TGTGCCAGCAGCTTAACGGGGGGTTCGGACGAGCAGTACTTC.

This sequence joins TRBV27 and TRBJ2-3; possible D gene TRBD1, 5 bases. The CDR3 runs to 17 residues. V was shortened by 2 bases and J by 4 bases, with 19 bases between the two germline ends. The V gene's germline CDR1 is MNHEY and CDR2 SMNVEV (reference sequence). CDR3 nucleotides: TGTGCCAGCAGTTTAACTTGGGCGCAGGGCCTCCCAGATACGCAGTATTTT. Protein sequence: CASSLTWAQGLPDTQYF.

The rearrangement links TRBV7-8 to TRBJ1-1; a possible D gene is TRBD1 (5 bases). The V end lost 5 bases, the J end lost 4 bases, and 11 bases lay between the germline ends. The CDR3 loop spans 13 amino acids. Germline loops: CDR1 SGHVS, CDR2 FQNEAQ. CDR3 sequence reads: CASSPGHTTEAFF. CDR3 bases: TGTGCCAGCAGCCCAGGACACACCACTGAAGCTTTCTTT.

V and J are TRBV19 and TRBJ2-2, with D maybe TRBD2 (6 bases). The CDR3 loop spans 14 amino acids. Germline V gene sequence: CDR1 LNHDA, CDR2 SQIVND (reference sequence). V lost 5 bases and J 8 bases, leaving 15 bases between the germline ends. The CDR3 nucleotides are TGTGCCAGTAGTTTCCCGACGGGACTTGGGGAGCTGTTTTTT. It yields the protein CASSFPTGLGELFF.

This clone has only a few counts. The rearrangement links TRBV5-4 to TRBJ1-1; no firm D call. Per the germline V gene, CDR1 is SGHNT and CDR2 is YYREEE (reference sequence). This CDR3 is built from 13 residues. V lost 1 base, J lost 0 bases, and 4 bases lay in between. This CDR3 reads CASSLWVNTEAFF. DNA of the CDR3: TGTGCCAGCAGCTTGTGGGTGAACACTGAAGCTTTCTTT.

V gene TRBV5-6 combines with J gene TRBJ1-1; no clear D. Germline V gene lookup returns CDR1 SGHDT and CDR2 YYEEEE. This CDR3 region has 13 residues. Between the trimmed V and J ends, which lost 0 bases and 3 bases, there was a span of 6 bases. In DNA form, the CDR3 reads TGTGCCAGCAGCTTGGGAGATTACACTGAAGCTTTCTTT. Amino acids: CASSLGDYTEAFF. Together with reference TRBV5-6 and TRBJ1-1, the CDR3 gives the full variable domain: DAGVTQSPTHLIKTRGQQVTLRCSPKSGHDTVSWYQQALGQGPQFIFQYYEEEERQRGNFPDRFSGHQFPNYSSELNVNALLLGDSALYLCASSLGDYTEAFFGQGTRLTVV.

The V gene is TRBV4-1, the J gene TRBJ2-7; TRBD1 aligns across 7 bases. The germline CDR1 and CDR2 sequences are MGHRA and YSYEKL. The CDR3 sequence is 15 residues long. With 0 bases clipped from V and 1 base from J, the junction kept 3 bases outside the gene matches. The CDR3 region is CASSQEQGFSYEQYF. The DNA for the CDR3 is TGCGCCAGCAGCCAAGAACAGGGGTTTTCCTACGAGCAGTACTTC.

The V call is TRBV6-6, the J call TRBJ1-1; 9 bases align to TRBD1. Germline V gene lookup returns CDR1 MNHNY and CDR2 SVGAGI (reference sequence). This CDR3 comprises 14 residues. Unmatched junction bases numbered 7, after V lost 6 bases and J lost 5 bases. CDR3 DNA sequence: TGTGCCAGCAGGGTACAGGGGGCTGTGACTGAAGCTTTCTTT. Translated: CASRVQGAVTEAFF.

The J gene is TRBJ1-5, the V gene TRBV4-3, with D tentatively TRBD1 (5 bases). Trimming left V 0 bases short and J 7 bases short, with 16 bases between. From germline, CDR1 is LGHNA and CDR2 YSLEER. The CDR3 runs to 16 residues. CDR3 DNA: TGCGCCAGCAGCCAAGATAGAATAGGGGCCGGGCAGCCCCAGCATTTT. It codes for CASSQDRIGAGQPQHF.

The J gene is TRBJ2-1, the V gene TRBV2, with TRBD2 matching 8 bases. Germline-derived CDR1 and CDR2 are SNHLY and FYNNEI. Trimming took 1 base from V and 0 from J; bases not matched to a gene: 8. CDR3 length: 18 amino acids. Here the CDR3 DNA reads TGTGCCAGCAGTGAAGTAGCGGGAACCCTAAGCTCCTACAATGAGCAGTTCTTC. Translated, it gives CASSEVAGTLSSYNEQFF.

The CDR3 spells CASSFSGGPYDEQFF. The CDR3 DNA reads as TGTGCCAGCAGTTTTAGTGGGGGGCCTTACGATGAGCAGTTCTTC. The chain recombines TRBV25-1 with TRBJ2-1; D may be TRBD1 or TRBD2 (6 bases each). V lost 5 bases, J lost 8 bases, and 19 bases lay in between. The CDR3 spans 15 residues. The germline CDR1 and CDR2 sequences are MGHDK and SYGVNS.

The chain uses TRBV6-5 and TRBJ1-4; tentatively, D is TRBD1 (5 bases). Germline CDR1 MNHEY, CDR2 SVGAGI. V was shortened by 0 bases and J by 7 bases, with 15 bases between the two germline ends. The CDR3 is 16 residues long. The CDR3, as DNA: TGTGCCAGCAGTTACTCGGCAGGGCTTGTCATTGAAAAACTGTTTTTT. Residues: CASSYSAGLVIEKLFF.

In its sample, this clone was seen a few times. The chain links TRBV11-2 to TRBJ2-7, with D perhaps matching TRBD1 or TRBD2 (5 bases each). This CDR3 region has 16 residues. Germline V gives CDR1 SGHAT, CDR2 FQNNGV. Trimming took 4 bases from V and 4 from J, leaving 20 bases between them. The CDR3 here is CASSSRGRDPRYEQYF. The CDR3 DNA is TGTGCCAGCAGCTCCCGGGGCCGGGACCCCAGATACGAGCAGTACTTC.

The chain is built from TRBV7-6 and TRBJ2-7; 7 nucleotides match TRBD1. The CDR3 consists of 14 residues. The V segment lost 3 bases and the J segment 0 bases; nucleotides outside the gene matches: 2. Germline-derived CDR1 and CDR2 are SGHVS and FNYEAQ. CDR3 amino acids: CASSLRDSSYEQYF. Here the CDR3 DNA reads TGTGCCAGCAGCTTGAGGGACAGCTCCTACGAGCAGTACTTC.

This sequence joins TRBV6-5 and TRBJ1-2; D is unclear. This CDR3 has 14 residues. Looked up from germline, CDR1 is MNHEY and CDR2 is SVGAGI. Trimming cost V 3 bases and J 0 bases, with 8 bases left between them. The chain's CDR3 is CASSYGEANYGYTF. As DNA, the CDR3 is TGTGCCAGCAGTTATGGCGAAGCTAACTATGGCTACACCTTC.

This chain links TRBV28 with TRBJ2-7; D gene uncertain. CDR1 and CDR2 (germline): MDHEN, SYDVKM. The germline V and J ends were trimmed by 1 base and 2 bases, with 12 bases remaining between them. The CDR3 consists of 15 residues. CDR3 sequence (DNA): TGTGCCAGCAGTTTATCGCAGGCTCTCGCCTACGAGCAGTACTTC. It encodes CASSLSQALAYEQYF.

V is TRBV19 and J is TRBJ1-1, with unresolved D. Germline V CDR1 and CDR2: LNHDA, SQIVND (reference sequence). The CDR3 is 14 amino acids. V lost 3 bases and J 5 bases, leaving 13 bases between the germline ends. The CDR3 DNA sequence: TGTGCCAGTAGTATTATGGACGCTCCGACTGAAGCTTTCTTT. This codes for CASSIMDAPTEAFF.

The chain recombines TRBV9 with TRBJ2-1, with D maybe TRBD2 (7 bases). Deletions cut 2 bases from V and 9 bases from J, with 15 bases between. Germline V gene lookup returns CDR1 SGDLS and CDR2 YYNGEE. The length of the CDR3 is 14 residues. The CDR3 DNA sequence: TGTGCCAGCAGCGTGGTCGGGGGGCCGGGTGAGCAGTTCTTC. It translates to CASSVVGGPGEQFF.

A few counts support this clone. The chain joins TRBV7-2 to TRBJ2-5; 7 nucleotides line up with TRBD1. The CDR3 contains 15 residues. V gave up 1 base and J gave up 4 bases; unmatched junction bases: 6. Germline loops: CDR1 SGHTA, CDR2 FQGNSA. The CDR3 spells CASSLGGGLGETQYF. CDR3 nucleotide sequence: TGTGCCAGCAGCTTAGGAGGGGGCCTGGGAGAGACCCAGTACTTC.

The chain couples TRBV6-1 to TRBJ2-1, with TRBD1 matching over 7 bases. The junction had 2 bases not matched to a gene; V was cut back by 6 bases and J by 0 bases. The CDR3 has 14 amino acids. In germline, CDR1 is MNHNS, CDR2 SASEGT. CDR3 DNA sequence: TGTGCCAGCAGGGGGGACAGCTCCTACAATGAGCAGTTCTTC. Amino acids: CASRGDSSYNEQFF.

DNA for the CDR3: TGCGCCAGCAGGGAAACAAGGCCTACTAACTATGGCTACACCTTC. Its translation is CASRETRPTNYGYTF. This chain connects TRBV10-1 to TRBJ1-2; no clear D. V lost 6 bases and J lost 0, with 14 bases in between. In germline, CDR1 is WNHNN, CDR2 SYGVQD (reference sequence). CDR3 length: 15 residues.

This chain links TRBV15 with TRBJ2-5; 8 nucleotides match TRBD1. The J call may not be correct, given that the DNA end is closer to TRBJ2-7. Germline V CDR1 and CDR2: LNHNV, YYDKDF (reference sequence). The CDR3 consists of 16 residues. DNA of the CDR3: TGTGCCACCAGCAGACTTACCGGGACAGGAGTTTACGAGCAGTACTTC. It codes for CATSRLTGTGVYEQYF.

The rearrangement links TRBV5-7 to TRBJ2-7, with D perhaps TRBD2 (6 bases). TRBV5-7 is known as an ORF, though its function is uncertain. The V end lost 0 bases, the J end lost 3 bases, and 13 bases lay between the germline ends. The CDR3 contains 15 residues. The DNA of the CDR3 is TGTGCCAGCAGCTTGGGGGGGGAAGGCCACTACGAGCAGTACTTC. As protein: CASSLGGEGHYEQYF.

This clone occurred a few times. V and J are TRBV28 and TRBJ1-1, with a tentative D call TRBD1 (6 bases). V was trimmed by 11 bases and J by 1 base, leaving 14 bases between them. The CDR3 totals 13 residues. From germline, CDR1 is MDHEN and CDR2 SYDVKM. The CDR3 protein is CAGGTGTNTEAFF. The CDR3 nucleotides are TGTGCCGGAGGTACAGGGACGAACACTGAAGCTTTCTTT.